This entry lists 18 T cell receptor beta chains sequenced from one sample in a study of monozygotic twins with inflammatory bowel disease. With the 5' RACE reads reprocessed, TCRdb shows one record per CDR3 protein and no DNA. The clone table shows some 200,000 distinct CDR3 sequences, with the ten largest holding 1.5% to 2%. Specimen: blood. All receptors derive from a human donor with ulcerative colitis or Crohn's disease, or a healthy co-twin of an affected twin (not recorded which).

The chain couples TRBV5-1 to TRBJ2-7; TCRdb names TRBD1, which stays unverified in the absence of DNA. The CDR3 length is 14 residues. CDR1 SGHRS and CDR2 YFSETQ come from the germline V gene. This CDR3 is CASSPNPGGAEQYF.

J is TRBJ1-1 and V is TRBV5-1. Germline CDR1 reads SGHRS; CDR2 reads YFSETQ. This CDR3 is built from 15 residues. The CDR3 here is CASSTGVLSGTEAFF.

V is TRBV7-2 and J is TRBJ1-3. The CDR3 runs 13 residues. Germline CDR1 is SGHTA and CDR2 is FQGNSA. The CDR3 spells CASSLGELNTIYF.

The gene calls are TRBV5-1 and TRBJ2-3; TCRdb returns TRBD1, unconfirmable since there is no DNA. The germline gives CDR1 SGHRS, CDR2 YFSETQ. This CDR3 is 15 amino acids long. The CDR3 is CASSLDGGVTDTQYF.

The genes are TRBV5-1 and TRBJ1-1; without DNA, the TCRdb call of TRBD1 cannot be checked. CDR3 length equals 15 residues. Per germline, CDR1 SGHRS and CDR2 YFSETQ. The chain's CDR3 is CASSLVRLGDTEAFF.

This chain's CDR3 is CASSLAGTGYGYTF. The chain joins TRBV12-3 or TRBV12-4 to TRBJ1-2; absent DNA, TCRdb's TRBD1 call cannot be checked. The CDR3 length is 14 residues.

V is TRBV10-3 and J is TRBJ1-3. CDR1 is ENHRY, CDR2 SYGVKD, per germline. This CDR3 is built from 14 residues. CDR3 loop: CAIRGQGPGNTIYF.

The V call is TRBV7-2, the J call TRBJ2-1. CDR3 length equals 12 residues. In germline, CDR1 is SGHTA, CDR2 FQGNSA. CDR3 sequence reads: CASSFIYNEQFF.

The chain employs TRBV5-1 and TRBJ2-5; the D call of TRBD1 rests on TCRdb alone, since no DNA is present to check it. In germline, CDR1 is SGHRS, CDR2 YFSETQ. The CDR3 spans 16 residues. CDR3 sequence reads: CASSSDPGDYLRTQYF.

The chain couples TRBV7-8 to TRBJ1-3; TCRdb names TRBD1, which stays unverified in the absence of DNA. The germline CDR1 and CDR2 sequences are SGHVS and FQNEAQ. The CDR3 consists of 15 residues. The CDR3 protein is CASSPDRVGGNTIYF.

The chain recombines TRBV4-2 with TRBJ2-1; no DNA is available, so the TRBD1 call from TCRdb remains unchecked. The CDR3 loop spans 14 amino acids. Germline CDR1 and CDR2: LGHNA and YNFKEQ. CDR3 sequence: CASSDRGPYNEQFF.

The genes are TRBV20-1 and TRBJ2-5; as DNA is missing, the TRBD1 call by TCRdb cannot be tested. The germline CDR1 and CDR2 sequences are DFQATT and SNEGSKA (reference sequence). The CDR3 spans 14 residues. The CDR3 protein is CSARVGTHQETQYF.

The rearrangement joins TRBV9 to TRBJ2-1. The CDR3 runs to 15 residues. Germline-derived CDR1 and CDR2 are SGDLS and YYNGEE. CDR3 region: CASSVTSGSYNEQFF.

This chain uses TRBV5-1 with TRBJ2-2; there is no DNA to check the TCRdb D call of TRBD1. There are 19 residues in the CDR3. Germline CDR1 is SGHRS and CDR2 is YFSETQ. Here the CDR3 reads CASSFTTGFDRTNTGELFF.

The chain couples TRBV19 to TRBJ1-2. CDR1 and CDR2 from the germline V gene are LNHDA and SQIVND (reference sequence). This CDR3 is built from 13 residues. CDR3 protein: CASSPVGGYGYTF.

The genes are TRBV7-9 and TRBJ2-2; with no DNA, the TCRdb D assignment of TRBD2 cannot be verified. Germline-derived CDR1 and CDR2 are SEHNR and FQNEAQ (reference sequence). The CDR3 covers 16 residues. The CDR3 reads CASRPPTRGGAGELFF.

The chain carries TRBV20-1 and TRBJ2-1; there is no DNA to check the TCRdb D call of TRBD1. The CDR3 runs 13 residues. Germline V gene lookup returns CDR1 DFQATT and CDR2 SNEGSKA (reference sequence). This chain's CDR3 is CSAEGQGVNEQFF.

The rearrangement joins TRBV20-1 to TRBJ2-1; lacking DNA, the TRBD1 call made by TCRdb goes unchecked. This CDR3 region has 13 residues. Germline V gives CDR1 DFQATT, CDR2 SNEGSKA (reference sequence). CDR3 loop: CSATQARGNEQFF.